Below are 27 T cell receptor beta chains sequenced from a single sample in a study of CD8+ T cells in alopecia areata (dated by TCRdb to the late 2010s). Library preparation used the immunoSEQ multiplex PCR assay. RNA was extracted from all samples and reverse transcribed into cDNA as template for TCR sequencing. The immuneACCESS repertoire file appears here via TCRdb, limited to in-frame rearrangements. These files lack a portion of the clones; in checked studies, under half of the deficit traces to unresolved V genes, and the cause of the others is not known. This sample holds roughly 140,000 clones; roughly four fifths were observed only once. The ten largest clones take up approximately 25% of the sample. Interpreted using the paper, the time point label stands for: four to five weeks on oral tofacitinib. In the paper's terms, the treatment or condition label means: oral pan-JAK inhibitor, 5-10 mg twice daily.

Sequenced material: CD8+ T cells sorted from blood, taken at week 4, from a patient treated with tofacitinib. The receptor set was obtained from a human donor with alopecia areata.

This clone was seen more than once but under ten times. An end of the junction differs from the germline gene, which may be a read error. The rearrangement joins TRBV7-7 to TRBJ2-1, with 10 bases lining up with TRBD2. The CDR3 extends over 15 amino acids. From germline, CDR1 is SSHAT and CDR2 FNYEAQ (reference sequence). The chain's CDR3 is CASSFGLAVYNEQFF. DNA of the CDR3: TGTGCTAGCAGCTTCGGACTAGCGGTCTACAATGAGCAGTTCTTC.

V gene TRBV27 combines with J gene TRBJ2-7, with a weak D call TRBD1 (6 bases). CDR1 and CDR2 (germline): MNHEY, SMNVEV (reference sequence). Trimming took off 0 bases at V and 3 bases at J, with 12 bases between the two ends. The CDR3 covers 15 residues. The CDR3 nucleotides are TGTGCCAGCAGTTTATCTGGGGACAACGTCTACGAGCAGTACTTC. This encodes CASSLSGDNVYEQYF.

V usage is TRBV4-1 and J usage is TRBJ2-7, with D perhaps matching TRBD1 or TRBD2 (6 bases each). This CDR3 is 16 amino acids long. Germline loops: CDR1 MGHRA, CDR2 YSYEKL. Trimming cost V 0 bases and J 6 bases, with 18 bases left between them. Here the CDR3 reads CASSQEGGVVPGEQYF. In nucleotides, the CDR3 is TGCGCCAGCAGCCAAGAGGGGGGCGTCGTCCCGGGCGAGCAGTACTTC.

The chain is built from TRBV29-1 and TRBJ2-5, with a weak D call TRBD2 (5 bases). V was cut by 0 bases and J by 4 bases, with 12 bases left in between. Looked up from germline, CDR1 is SQVTM and CDR2 is ANQGSEA. The CDR3 is 14 amino acids. Here the CDR3 reads CSVEDWDEGETQYF. The CDR3 DNA is TGCAGCGTTGAAGATTGGGATGAGGGAGAGACCCAGTACTTC.

The rearrangement uses TRBV4-3 and TRBJ2-1, with TRBD2 matching over 11 bases. The CDR3 sequence is 16 residues long. With 3 bases clipped from V and 8 bases from J, the junction kept 9 bases outside the gene matches. Looked up from germline, CDR1 is LGHNA and CDR2 is YSLEER. The DNA for the CDR3 is TGCGCCAGCAGCCAGACCGGGACTAGCGGCTCAGATGAGCAGTTCTTC. It is translated as CASSQTGTSGSDEQFF.

This chain links TRBV11-2 with TRBJ2-2, with D hard to call. Trimming removed 0 bases at V and 0 bases at J, with 8 bases between. CDR3 size: 16 residues. Per the germline V gene, CDR1 is SGHAT and CDR2 is FQNNGV. The CDR3 reads CASSLERSPNTGELFF. DNA of the CDR3: TGTGCCAGCAGCTTAGAGCGGAGTCCGAACACCGGGGAGCTGTTTTTT.

This chain joins TRBV4-1 and TRBJ2-1, with 10 bases matching TRBD2. The CDR3 loop spans 16 amino acids. The V gene end was trimmed by 0 bases and the J gene end by 4 bases; junction bases not matched to a gene: 3. The V gene's germline CDR1 is MGHRA and CDR2 YSYEKL. The CDR3 coding sequence is TGCGCCAGCAGCCAAGAGCGGACTAGCGGTTACAATGAGCAGTTCTTC. Amino acid sequence: CASSQERTSGYNEQFF.

This chain uses TRBV27 with TRBJ2-7; D gene ambiguous. The CDR3 is 15 amino acids. Germline values: CDR1 MNHEY, CDR2 SMNVEV (reference sequence). Between the trimmed V and J ends, which lost 3 bases and 6 bases, there was a span of 18 bases. In DNA form, the CDR3 reads TGTGCCAGCAGTTTCCTACCTCTAACGGGTGGCGAGCAGTACTTC. Its translation: CASSFLPLTGGEQYF.

The rearrangement uses TRBV29-1 and TRBJ2-2; the D is unclear. V was cut by 5 bases and J by 3 bases, with 1 base left in between. The germline gives CDR1 SQVTM, CDR2 ANQGSEA. This CDR3 is built from 10 residues. The CDR3 DNA reads as TGCAGCGTTTACACCGGGGAGCTGTTTTTT. Translated: CSVYTGELFF.

The rearrangement joins TRBV2 to TRBJ2-2; TRBD2 might be the D (6 bases). Germline V CDR1 and CDR2: SNHLY, FYNNEI. CDR3 size: 14 residues. V was clipped by 3 bases and J by 4 bases, with 9 bases between them. CDR3 bases: TGTGCCAGCAGTGAGCGGGGTAGCACCGGGGAGCTGTTTTTT. Its protein is CASSERGSTGELFF.

This chain joins TRBV6-5 and TRBJ2-7; no definite D call. The CDR3 has 14 amino acids. Germline CDR1 MNHEY, CDR2 SVGAGI. The germline V and J ends were trimmed by 0 bases and 1 base, with 7 bases remaining between them. The CDR3 coding sequence is TGTGCCAGCAGTTACTCGGGAAGGTCCTACGAGCAGTACTTC. It is translated as CASSYSGRSYEQYF.

The V and J genes are TRBV4-3 and TRBJ2-7; maybe TRBD2 (5 bases). The V end was cut by 0 bases, the J end by 7 bases, with 13 bases between. Germline CDR1 reads LGHNA; CDR2 reads YSLEER. This CDR3 has 14 residues. This CDR3 reads CASSQDGNGEEQYF. The CDR3 DNA reads as TGCGCCAGCAGCCAAGATGGTAACGGGGAAGAGCAGTACTTC.

This chain links TRBV4-1 with TRBJ1-5; D ambiguous. The CDR3 loop spans 16 amino acids. The V end was cut by 0 bases, the J end by 4 bases, with 13 bases between. Germline loops: CDR1 MGHRA, CDR2 YSYEKL. DNA of the CDR3: TGCGCCAGCAGCCAAGATCGGAGGGCGGGGAATCAGCCCCAGCATTTT. Translation gives CASSQDRRAGNQPQHF.

The chain is built from TRBV5-1 and TRBJ2-5; 9 nucleotides align to TRBD1. The V and J ends lost 4 bases and 10 bases, in that order; junction bases with no gene match: 14. Germline CDR1 reads SGHRS; CDR2 reads YFSETQ. CDR3 length equals 15 residues. The DNA of the CDR3 is TGCGCCAGCAGCATCCCACAGGGGGCCGCACTGGTCCAGTACTTC. It codes for CASSIPQGAALVQYF.

This clone was counted once. J is TRBJ2-7 and V is TRBV5-1; D gene unclear. The CDR3 length is 14 residues. V shed 1 base and J shed 3 bases, with 11 bases lying between them. Germline values: CDR1 SGHRS, CDR2 YFSETQ. Here the CDR3 DNA reads TGCGCCAGCAGCTTGCGGGTTGGGGACTACGAGCAGTACTTC. This translates into CASSLRVGDYEQYF.

The chain couples TRBV29-1 to TRBJ2-2; D is unresolved. This CDR3 is 11 amino acids long. The V gene lost 4 bases and the J gene lost 6 bases, with 6 bases spanning the gap. Germline V gene lookup returns CDR1 SQVTM and CDR2 ANQGSEA. CDR3 protein: CSVALSGELFF. CDR3 DNA: TGCAGCGTTGCTCTCTCCGGGGAGCTGTTTTTT.

This clone was seen a handful of times. The chain joins TRBV15 to TRBJ1-5; D ambiguous. Germline CDR1 reads LNHNV; CDR2 reads YYDKDF (reference sequence). The CDR3 spans 13 residues. Trimming removed 0 bases from V and 4 bases from J, with 4 bases in between. The DNA for the CDR3 is TGTGCCACCAGCAGAGATCAGAATCAGCCCCAGCATTTT. As protein: CATSRDQNQPQHF. Drawing the rest from reference TRBV15 and TRBJ1-5, the complete variable domain is DAMVIQNPRYQVTQFGKPVTLSCSQTLNHNVMYWYQQKSSQAPKLLFHYYDKDFNNEADTPDNFQSRRPNTSFCFLDIRSPGLGDTAMYLCATSRDQNQPQHFGDGTRLSIL.

The chain joins TRBV18 to TRBJ1-1; D is unclear. This CDR3 has 17 residues. The germline V and J ends were trimmed by 2 bases and 2 bases, with 18 bases remaining between them. CDR1 KGHSH and CDR2 LQKENI come from the germline V gene. The CDR3: CASSPAPYQRSNTEAFF. CDR3 DNA: TGTGCCAGCTCACCAGCACCTTACCAACGCTCCAACACTGAAGCTTTCTTT. The full variable domain, in which reference TRBV18 and TRBJ1-1 provide the parts outside the CDR3, is NAGVMQNPRHLVRRRGQEARLRCSPMKGHSHVYWYRQLPEEGLKFMVYLQKENIIDESGMPKERFSAEFPKEGPSILRIQQVVRGDSAAYFCASSPAPYQRSNTEAFFGQGTRLTVV.

This chain connects TRBV11-2 to TRBJ2-5; the D is unclear. V dropped 0 bases and J dropped 5 bases, with 10 bases sitting between them. This CDR3 has 14 residues. CDR1 and CDR2 (germline): SGHAT, FQNNGV. CDR3 sequence reads: CASSLDSGWETQYF. CDR3 bases: TGTGCCAGCAGCTTAGACTCAGGTTGGGAGACCCAGTACTTC.

This sequence joins TRBV5-6 and TRBJ1-6, with TRBD1 identical over 7 bases. J was trimmed by 9 bases and V by 3 bases; bases with no gene match: 9. CDR3 length: 15 residues. Germline assignment: CDR1 SGHDT and CDR2 YYEEEE. The CDR3: CASSSGGGFRSPLHF. CDR3 DNA sequence: TGTGCCAGCAGCTCAGGGGGAGGATTCCGTTCACCCCTCCACTTT. Full variable domain (outside the CDR3, taken from reference TRBV5-6 and TRBJ1-6): DAGVTQSPTHLIKTRGQQVTLRCSPKSGHDTVSWYQQALGQGPQFIFQYYEEEERQRGNFPDRFSGHQFPNYSSELNVNALLLGDSALYLCASSSGGGFRSPLHFGNGTRLTVT.

The V call is TRBV7-6, the J call TRBJ2-5; 7 nucleotides line up with TRBD1. V shed 5 bases, J shed 4 bases, and the junction held 10 bases outside the gene matches. From germline, CDR1 is SGHVS and CDR2 FNYEAQ. The CDR3 is made up of 15 amino acids. In DNA form, the CDR3 reads TGTGCCAGCAGCCCATCACAGGGGAAGGGAGAGACCCAGTACTTC. Amino acid sequence: CASSPSQGKGETQYF.

This clone was counted once. The V gene is TRBV4-1, the J gene TRBJ2-3; D unclear. Trimming took 0 bases from V and 4 from J, leaving 5 bases between them. The germline gives CDR1 MGHRA, CDR2 YSYEKL. This CDR3 region has 13 residues. The CDR3 coding sequence is TGCGCCAGCAGCCAAGAGGCCCCAGATACGCAGTATTTT. Its translation: CASSQEAPDTQYF.

The chain has TRBV27 and TRBJ2-2; 12 bases map to TRBD2. From germline, CDR1 is MNHEY and CDR2 SMNVEV (reference sequence). J lost 4 bases, V lost 3 bases, and 9 bases had no gene match. This CDR3 has 18 residues. The CDR3 region has the DNA TGTGCCAGCAGTTTCCGATCGACTAGCGGGGGCCGCACCGGGGAGCTGTTTTTT. Protein product: CASSFRSTSGGRTGELFF.

The V gene is TRBV7-9, the J gene TRBJ2-7; D gene ambiguous. The CDR3 loop spans 11 amino acids. From germline, CDR1 is SEHNR and CDR2 FQNEAQ (reference sequence). V dropped 5 bases and J dropped 5 bases, with 7 bases sitting between them. CDR3 nucleotides: TGTGCCAGCAGCCCACACCACGAGCAGTACTTC. This encodes CASSPHHEQYF. The full variable domain, with the rest looked up from reference TRBV7-9 and TRBJ2-7, is DTGVSQNPRHKITKRGQNVTFRCDPISEHNRLYWYRQTLGQGPEFLTYFQNEAQLEKSRLLSDRFSAERPKGSFSTLEIQRTEQGDSAMYLCASSPHHEQYFGPGTRLTVT.

V and J are TRBV11-2 and TRBJ1-5; 9 nucleotides align to TRBD1. Germline V gene data show CDR1 as SGHAT and CDR2 as FQNNGV. V shed 5 bases and J 5 bases; nucleotides not matched to a gene: 4. This CDR3 contains 14 residues. The CDR3 coding sequence is TGTGCCAGCAGCCTCACAGGGGGCCATCAGCCCCAGCATTTT. This codes for CASSLTGGHQPQHF. The entire variable domain, with the rest obtained from reference TRBV11-2 and TRBJ1-5, is as follows: EAGVAQSPRYKIIEKRQSVAFWCNPISGHATLYWYQQILGQGPKLLIQFQNNGVVDDSQLPKDRFSAERLKGVDSTLKIQPAKLEDSAVYLCASSLTGGHQPQHFGDGTRLSIL.

The V and J genes are TRBV4-3 and TRBJ2-7; TRBD1 agrees at 8 bases. The CDR3 runs 15 residues. Germline V gene lookup returns CDR1 LGHNA and CDR2 YSLEER. The trim removed 4 bases at V and 3 bases at J, leaving 8 bases unmatched. This chain's CDR3 is CASSLTGTGDYEQYF. As DNA, the CDR3 is TGCGCCAGCAGCCTTACCGGGACAGGAGACTACGAGCAGTACTTC.

In its sample, this clone was seen once. The genes are TRBV25-1 and TRBJ2-1, with D unresolved. The V gene lost 4 bases and the J gene lost 7 bases, with 5 bases spanning the gap. Germline V gene lookup returns CDR1 MGHDK and CDR2 SYGVNS. This CDR3 comprises 11 residues. CDR3 sequence: CASSVVNEQFF. In nucleotides, the CDR3 is TGTGCCAGCAGTGTGGTGAATGAGCAGTTCTTC.